Sequencing of this T cell receptor (beta chain) was carried out in a study of graft-versus-host responses after intestinal transplantation. About the study: Multivisceral, liver-intestinal, or isolated intestinal grafts went to recipients. All recipients got anti-thymocyte globulin induction, then tacrolimus and steroids for roughly three years.

Trimming cost V 4 bases and J 6 bases, with 24 bases left between them. The CDR3 length is 18 residues. CDR1 and CDR2 (germline): LGHNA, YNFKEQ. The protocol was immunoSEQ multiplex PCR, while the TCRdb copy is restricted to in-frame clones and leaves out a portion. The sample comprises around 29,000 clones, 90% to 95% of which are singletons, and 0.7% to 0.85% rests with the top ten. A word on this clone: The antigen is unknown.

Whole-study results and caveats: Recipient marrow showed GvH clones, some seen first in ileum or blood. Individuals who had graft-donor T cell macrochimerism had allografts that showed high graft-versus-host to host-versus-graft clonal ratios.

The rearrangement uses TRBV4-2 and TRBJ2-2; D may match TRBD1 or TRBD2 (5 bases each). The source is a human patient who received an intestinal transplant, so some T cells may come from the graft donor. Specimen: PBMCs, collected approximately 69 days after intestinal transplant. CDR3 in amino acids: CASSPDGTEPVEAGELFF. The CDR3 DNA reads as TGTGCCAGCAGCCCTGATGGGACCGAACCAGTGGAGGCCGGGGAGCTGTTTTTT.